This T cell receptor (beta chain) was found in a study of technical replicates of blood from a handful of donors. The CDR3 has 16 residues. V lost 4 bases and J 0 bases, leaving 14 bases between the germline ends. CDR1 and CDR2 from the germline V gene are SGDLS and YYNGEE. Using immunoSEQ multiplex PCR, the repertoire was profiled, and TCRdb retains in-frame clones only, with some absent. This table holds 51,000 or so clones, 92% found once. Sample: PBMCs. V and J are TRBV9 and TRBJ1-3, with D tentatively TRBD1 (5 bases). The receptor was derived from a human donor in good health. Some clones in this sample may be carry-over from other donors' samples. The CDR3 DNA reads TGTGCCAGCAGCCTAGACGGGGGGTACTCTGGAAACACCATATATTTT. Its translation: CASSLDGGYSGNTIYF.